These 9 T cell receptor beta chains share one sample of origin, sequenced in a study of cytomegalovirus exposure and HLA in healthy donors. This table comes from immunoSEQ multiplex PCR, and its TCRdb copy is limited to in-frame clones, with some not included. The sample consists of 140,000 to 150,000 clones, 94% of them appearing once. The source material was PBMCs. The receptors come from a man between 18 and 29 years old in good health and CMV-seropositive.

The chain has TRBV29-1 and TRBJ1-2; D gene unclear. V was shortened by 6 bases and J by 4 bases, with 21 bases between the two germline ends. Germline lookup yields CDR1 SQVTM and CDR2 ANQGSEA. The CDR3 is 15 amino acids. CDR3 amino acids: CSVSHLSHATYGYTF. CDR3 sequence (DNA): TGCAGCGTGTCACACCTTAGCCACGCTACCTATGGCTACACCTTC.

The rearrangement links TRBV7-6 to TRBJ2-1, with a tentative D call TRBD2 (5 bases). V lost 3 bases to trimming and J lost 0 bases, with 12 bases between them. Germline V gene data show CDR1 as SGHVS and CDR2 as FNYEAQ. The CDR3 covers 16 residues. In DNA, the CDR3 is TGTGCCAGCAGCTTGCTAGCAGAAAGCTCCTACAATGAGCAGTTCTTC. It codes for CASSLLAESSYNEQFF.

The chain has TRBV5-1 and TRBJ2-3; a weak D match, TRBD2 (6 bases). Germline V lookup: CDR1 SGHRS, CDR2 YFSETQ. The CDR3 contains 16 residues. Deletions cut 6 bases from V and 2 bases from J, with 19 bases between. CDR3 region: CASNSGSGGATDTQYF. The CDR3 DNA is TGCGCCAGCAACTCCGGTTCTGGCGGGGCCACAGATACGCAGTATTTT.

CDR3 coding DNA: TGTGCCAGTAGTCGGTTAGCGGGAGGAGTGAAAGCCAAAAACATTCAGTACTTC. It specifies CASSRLAGGVKAKNIQYF. The chain is built from TRBV19 and TRBJ2-4; 10 bases are a match to TRBD2. CDR3 length: 18 residues. The germline CDR1 and CDR2 sequences are LNHDA and SQIVND (reference sequence). V gave up 5 bases and J gave up 0 bases; unmatched junction bases: 10.

This chain links TRBV11-2 with TRBJ2-1, with 7 nucleotides matching TRBD1. V lost 5 bases and J lost 8; bases outside the gene matches: 12. Germline CDR1 and CDR2: SGHAT and FQNNGV. The CDR3 loop spans 15 amino acids. CDR3 in DNA: TGTGCCAGCAGCCGAAACAGGGGCTCGTGGGATGAGCAGTTCTTC. Amino acids: CASSRNRGSWDEQFF.

The rearrangement uses TRBV28 and TRBJ2-7; TRBD1 agrees at 7 bases. The CDR3 length is 12 residues. CDR1 and CDR2 from the germline V gene are MDHEN and SYDVKM. The trim removed 11 bases at V and 1 base at J, leaving 5 bases unmatched. DNA for the CDR3: TGTGCCGGACAGGACAGATCCTACGAGCAGTACTTC. It translates to CAGQDRSYEQYF.

The genes are TRBV14 and TRBJ1-1; tentatively, D is TRBD1 (6 bases). V lost 8 bases, J lost 1 base, and 23 bases lay in between. The CDR3 is 17 amino acids. Germline V CDR1 and CDR2: SGHDN, FVKESK. DNA for the CDR3: TGTGCCAGCTCCCACTCCCCTAAGACAGGTCAGAACACTGAAGCTTTCTTT. Its translation: CASSHSPKTGQNTEAFF.

The genes are TRBV7-9 and TRBJ2-1; 10 bases line up with TRBD1. V shed 5 bases, J shed 7 bases, and the junction held 8 bases outside the gene matches. From germline, CDR1 is SEHNR and CDR2 FQNEAQ (reference sequence). This CDR3 has 15 amino acids. The DNA of the CDR3 is TGTGCCAGCAGCCAAAGACAGGGGGCCCGTAATGAGCAGTTCTTC. It translates to CASSQRQGARNEQFF. Drawing the rest from reference TRBV7-9 and TRBJ2-1, the complete variable domain is DTGVSQNPRHKITKRGQNVTFRCDPISEHNRLYWYRQTLGQGPEFLTYFQNEAQLEKSRLLSDRFSAERPKGSFSTLEIQRTEQGDSAMYLCASSQRQGARNEQFFGPGTRLTVL.

The gene calls are TRBV6-1 and TRBJ2-7; 8 bases are a match to TRBD2. Germline trimming cut 8 bases from V and 2 bases from J; bases unmatched to any gene: 8. The germline V gene encodes CDR1 MNHNS and CDR2 SASEGT. The CDR3 totals 14 residues. DNA for the CDR3: TGTGCCAGCGGACTAGCCGGAGGACCCTACGAGCAGTACTTC. Encoded protein: CASGLAGGPYEQYF.